This TCR beta chain came from a study of early T cells in non-severe SARS-CoV-2 infection. Across the study: The input, bulk RNA from unsorted whole blood, was sequenced, and chains were unpaired.

V was clipped by 3 bases and J by 4 bases; unmatched bases: 5. Germline CDR1 reads SGHNT; CDR2 reads YYREEE (reference sequence). The CDR3 spans 14 residues. This clonotype was seen ten or more times. Its specificity is unknown. Individual cDNA molecules each received unique molecular identifiers attached to them. TCRdb used MiXCR to reprocess the 5' RACE reads, holding one entry per CDR3 protein. The sample shows tens of thousands of distinct CDR3 sequences, about 9.4% of them seen only once. The study's findings and limits: In VDJdb matching, anti-spike CD8 responses were favored while private and CD4 specificities went missing.

The chain carries TRBV5-4 and TRBJ1-1; 8 bases match TRBD1. The specimen sequenced was whole blood. The origin of this receptor is an adult who was a healthcare worker with PCR-confirmed SARS-CoV-2 infection or an uninfected control (not recorded which). The CDR3 sequence: CASSWSTGGTEAFF. CDR3 nucleotide sequence: TGTGCCAGCAGCTGGTCTACAGGGGGCACTGAAGCTTTCTTT.